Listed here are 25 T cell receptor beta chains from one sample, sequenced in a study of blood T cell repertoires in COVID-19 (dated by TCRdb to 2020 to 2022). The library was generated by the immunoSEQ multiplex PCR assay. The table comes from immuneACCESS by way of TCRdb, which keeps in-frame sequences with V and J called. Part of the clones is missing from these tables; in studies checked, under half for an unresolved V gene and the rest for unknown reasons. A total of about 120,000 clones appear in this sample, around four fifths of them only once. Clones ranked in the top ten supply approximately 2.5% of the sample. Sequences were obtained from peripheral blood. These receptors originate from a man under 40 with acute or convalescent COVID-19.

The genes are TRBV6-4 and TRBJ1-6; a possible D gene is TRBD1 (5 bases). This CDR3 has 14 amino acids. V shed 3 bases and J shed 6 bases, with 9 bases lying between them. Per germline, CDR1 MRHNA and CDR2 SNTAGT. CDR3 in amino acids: CASSEGVSNSPLHF. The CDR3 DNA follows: TGTGCCAGCAGTGAAGGGGTTAGTAATTCACCCCTCCACTTT.

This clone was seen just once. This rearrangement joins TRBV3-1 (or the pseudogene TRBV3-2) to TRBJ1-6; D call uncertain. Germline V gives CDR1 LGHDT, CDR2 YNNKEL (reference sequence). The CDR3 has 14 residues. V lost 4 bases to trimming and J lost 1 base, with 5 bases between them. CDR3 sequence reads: CASSRGSYNSPLHF. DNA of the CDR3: TGTGCCAGCAGCCGAGGATCCTATAATTCACCCCTCCACTTT.

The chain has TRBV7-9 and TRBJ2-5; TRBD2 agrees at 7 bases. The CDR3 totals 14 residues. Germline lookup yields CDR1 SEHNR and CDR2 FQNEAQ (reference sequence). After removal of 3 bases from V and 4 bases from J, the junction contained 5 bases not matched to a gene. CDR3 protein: CASSFGRAPETQYF. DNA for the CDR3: TGTGCCAGCAGCTTTGGGAGGGCCCCAGAGACCCAGTACTTC.

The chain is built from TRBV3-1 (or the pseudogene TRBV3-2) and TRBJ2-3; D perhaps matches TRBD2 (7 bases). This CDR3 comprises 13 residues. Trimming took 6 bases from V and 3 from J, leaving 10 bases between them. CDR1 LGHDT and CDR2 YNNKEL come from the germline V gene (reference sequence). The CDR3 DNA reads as TGTGCCAGCAGGAGGGGGGGGACAGATACGCAGTATTTT. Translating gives CASRRGGTDTQYF.

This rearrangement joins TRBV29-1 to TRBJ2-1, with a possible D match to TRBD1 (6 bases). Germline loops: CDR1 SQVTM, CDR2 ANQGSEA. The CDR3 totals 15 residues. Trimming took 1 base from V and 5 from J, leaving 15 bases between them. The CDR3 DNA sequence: TGCAGCGTTGAAGTGGGGGCGGGTAGTAACAATGAGCAGTTCTTC. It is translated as CSVEVGAGSNNEQFF.

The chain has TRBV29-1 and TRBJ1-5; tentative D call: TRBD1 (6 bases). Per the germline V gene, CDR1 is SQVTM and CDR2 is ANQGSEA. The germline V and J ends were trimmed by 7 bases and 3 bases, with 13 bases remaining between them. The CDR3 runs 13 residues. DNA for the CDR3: TGCAGCGCAGGGGAATACTACAATCAGCCCCAGCATTTT. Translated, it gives CSAGEYYNQPQHF.

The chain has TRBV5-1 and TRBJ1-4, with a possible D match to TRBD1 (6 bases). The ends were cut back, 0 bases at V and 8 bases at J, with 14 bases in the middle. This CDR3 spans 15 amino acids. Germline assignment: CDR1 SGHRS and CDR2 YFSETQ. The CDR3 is CASSLAARQEEKLFF. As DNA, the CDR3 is TGCGCCAGCAGCTTGGCCGCACGACAGGAGGAAAAACTGTTTTTT.

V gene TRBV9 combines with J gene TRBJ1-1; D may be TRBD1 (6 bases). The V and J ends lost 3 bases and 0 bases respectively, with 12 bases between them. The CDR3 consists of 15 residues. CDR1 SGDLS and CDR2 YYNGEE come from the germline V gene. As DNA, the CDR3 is TGTGCCAGCAGCGGCACCGGGACACTGAACACTGAAGCTTTCTTT. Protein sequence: CASSGTGTLNTEAFF.

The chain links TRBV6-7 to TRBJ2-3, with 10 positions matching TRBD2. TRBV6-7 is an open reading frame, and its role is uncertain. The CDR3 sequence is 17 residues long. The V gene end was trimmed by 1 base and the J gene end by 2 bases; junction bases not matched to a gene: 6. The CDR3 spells CASSYYSGGLYTDTQYF. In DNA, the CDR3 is TGTGCCAGCAGTTACTATAGCGGGGGGCTGTACACAGATACGCAGTATTTT.

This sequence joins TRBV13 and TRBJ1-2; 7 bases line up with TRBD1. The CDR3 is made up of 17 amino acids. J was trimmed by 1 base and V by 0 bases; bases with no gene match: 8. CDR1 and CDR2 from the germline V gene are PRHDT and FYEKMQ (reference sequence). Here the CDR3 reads CASSLGLGDSFNYGYTF. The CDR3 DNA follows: TGTGCCAGCAGCTTAGGCCTAGGGGACAGCTTTAACTATGGCTACACCTTC.

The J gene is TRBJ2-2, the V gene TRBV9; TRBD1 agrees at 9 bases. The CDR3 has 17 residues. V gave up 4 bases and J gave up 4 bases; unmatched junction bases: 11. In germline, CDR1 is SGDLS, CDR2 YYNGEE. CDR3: CASSSNLDRGVTGELFF. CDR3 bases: TGTGCCAGCAGCTCGAACTTAGACAGGGGGGTCACCGGGGAGCTGTTTTTT.

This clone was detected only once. CDR3 bases: TGTGCCAGCAGCTACCCGGGACTAGCGGGAGCAGAGACCCAGTACTTC. Residues: CASSYPGLAGAETQYF. V is TRBV7-9 and J is TRBJ2-5; 14 bases agree with TRBD2. This CDR3 region has 16 residues. Germline V gives CDR1 SEHNR, CDR2 FQNEAQ (reference sequence). The junction had 5 bases not matched to a gene; V was cut back by 4 bases and J by 4 bases. Full variable domain (rest looked up from reference TRBV7-9 and TRBJ2-5): DTGVSQNPRHKITKRGQNVTFRCDPISEHNRLYWYRQTLGQGPEFLTYFQNEAQLEKSRLLSDRFSAERPKGSFSTLEIQRTEQGDSAMYLCASSYPGLAGAETQYFGPGTRLLVL.

The chain's CDR3 is CSVASGLSNEQFF. The CDR3, as DNA: TGCAGCGTCGCTAGCGGGCTTAGCAATGAGCAGTTCTTC. The chain recombines TRBV29-1 with TRBJ2-1; 8 nucleotides agree with TRBD2. Germline assignment: CDR1 SQVTM and CDR2 ANQGSEA. This CDR3 region has 13 residues. V dropped 6 bases and J dropped 6; count of bases not matched to a gene: 7.

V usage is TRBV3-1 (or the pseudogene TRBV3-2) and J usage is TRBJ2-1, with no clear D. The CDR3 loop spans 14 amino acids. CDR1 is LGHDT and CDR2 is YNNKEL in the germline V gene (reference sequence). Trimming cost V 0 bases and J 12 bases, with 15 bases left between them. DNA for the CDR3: TGTGCCAGCAGCCAAGAGGATAGCTGGGTAGCGCAGTTCTTC. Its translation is CASSQEDSWVAQFF.

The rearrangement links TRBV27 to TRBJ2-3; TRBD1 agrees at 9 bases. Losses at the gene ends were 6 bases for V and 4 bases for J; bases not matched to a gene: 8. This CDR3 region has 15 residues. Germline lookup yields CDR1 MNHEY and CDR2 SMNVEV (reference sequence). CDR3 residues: CASRPGTGRADTQYF. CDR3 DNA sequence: TGTGCCAGCAGACCCGGGACAGGGAGGGCAGATACGCAGTATTTT.

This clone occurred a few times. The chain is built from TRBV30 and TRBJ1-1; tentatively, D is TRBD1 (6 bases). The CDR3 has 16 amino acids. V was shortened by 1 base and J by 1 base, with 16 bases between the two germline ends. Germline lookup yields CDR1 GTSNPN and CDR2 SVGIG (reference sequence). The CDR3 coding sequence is TGTGCCTGGAGTGCCTCGGGCAGGGGCGAGAACACTGAAGCTTTCTTT. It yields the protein CAWSASGRGENTEAFF.

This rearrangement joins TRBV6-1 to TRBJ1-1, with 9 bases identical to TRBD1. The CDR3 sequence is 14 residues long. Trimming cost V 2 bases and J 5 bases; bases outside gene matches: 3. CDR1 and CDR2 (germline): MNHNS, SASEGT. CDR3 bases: TGTGCCAGCAGTGAATTGGGGACAGGGACTGAAGCTTTCTTT. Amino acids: CASSELGTGTEAFF.

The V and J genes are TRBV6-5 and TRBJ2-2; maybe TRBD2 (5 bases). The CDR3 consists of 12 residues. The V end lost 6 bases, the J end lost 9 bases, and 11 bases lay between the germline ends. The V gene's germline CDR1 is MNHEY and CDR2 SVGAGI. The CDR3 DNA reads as TGTGCCAGCAGCCTAGAGGGTTGGGAGCTGTTTTTT. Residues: CASSLEGWELFF.

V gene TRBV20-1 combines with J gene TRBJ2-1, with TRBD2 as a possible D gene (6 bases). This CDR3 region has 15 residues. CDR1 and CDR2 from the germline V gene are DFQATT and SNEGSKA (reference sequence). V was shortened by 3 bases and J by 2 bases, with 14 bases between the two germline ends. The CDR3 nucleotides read TGCAGTGCTAGTCGGCCTAGCGAGGCCTACAATGAGCAGTTCTTC. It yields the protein CSASRPSEAYNEQFF.

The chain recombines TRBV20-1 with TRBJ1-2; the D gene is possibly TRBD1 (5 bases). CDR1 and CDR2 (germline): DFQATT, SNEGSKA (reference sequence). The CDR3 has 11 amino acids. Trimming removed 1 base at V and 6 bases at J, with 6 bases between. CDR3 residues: CSARAGDGYTF. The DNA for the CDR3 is TGCAGTGCTAGAGCGGGGGATGGCTACACCTTC.

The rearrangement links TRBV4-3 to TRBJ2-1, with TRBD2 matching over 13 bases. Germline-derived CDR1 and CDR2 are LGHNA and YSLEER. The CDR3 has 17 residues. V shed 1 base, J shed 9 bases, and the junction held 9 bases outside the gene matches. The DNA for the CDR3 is TGCGCCAGCAGCCAAGCCTGGACTAGCGGGAGTTCGAGTGAGCAGTTCTTC. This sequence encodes CASSQAWTSGSSSEQFF.

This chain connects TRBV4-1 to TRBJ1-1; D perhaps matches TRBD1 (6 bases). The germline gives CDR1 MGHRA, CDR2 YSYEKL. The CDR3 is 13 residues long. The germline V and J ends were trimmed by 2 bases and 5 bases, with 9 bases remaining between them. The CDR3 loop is CASSQTGWTEAFF. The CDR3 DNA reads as TGCGCCAGCAGCCAAACAGGGTGGACTGAAGCTTTCTTT.

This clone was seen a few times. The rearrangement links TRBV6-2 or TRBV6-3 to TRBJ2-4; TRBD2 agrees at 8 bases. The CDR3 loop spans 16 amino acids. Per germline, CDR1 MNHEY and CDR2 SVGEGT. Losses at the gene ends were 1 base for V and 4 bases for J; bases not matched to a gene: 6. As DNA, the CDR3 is TGTGCCAGCAGTTACTACGGGAGGGCAAGAAAAAACATTCAGTACTTC. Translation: CASSYYGRARKNIQYF.

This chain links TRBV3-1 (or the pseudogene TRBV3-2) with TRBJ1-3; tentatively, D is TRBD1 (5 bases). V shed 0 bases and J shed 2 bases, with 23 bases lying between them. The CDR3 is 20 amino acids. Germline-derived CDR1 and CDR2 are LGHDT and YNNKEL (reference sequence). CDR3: CASSQETEKNHRLTGNTIYF. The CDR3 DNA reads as TGTGCCAGCAGCCAAGAAACCGAAAAAAATCACAGGCTTACTGGAAACACCATATATTTT.

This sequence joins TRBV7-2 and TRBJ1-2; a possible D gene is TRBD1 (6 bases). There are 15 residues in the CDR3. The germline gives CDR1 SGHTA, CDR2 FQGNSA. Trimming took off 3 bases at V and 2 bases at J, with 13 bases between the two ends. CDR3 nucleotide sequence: TGTGCCAGCAGCTTGAGGGGGGGATCGAACTATGGCTACACCTTC. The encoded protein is CASSLRGGSNYGYTF.